One T cell receptor beta chain is described in this entry. Method: immunoSEQ multiplex PCR; TCRdb's copy keeps in-frame clones and lacks some. Of approximately 47,000 clones listed, 81% are singletons. This entry comes from a study of T cells in tumors after PD-1 blockade. Study-wide background: Daily vismodegib 150 mg continued in a subset of anti-PD-1-treated patients.

CDR1 and CDR2 from the germline V gene are SNHLY and FYNNEI. Losses at the gene ends were 4 bases for V and 4 bases for J; bases not matched to a gene: 9. The CDR3 extends over 15 amino acids. The rearrangement uses TRBV2 and TRBJ1-2; TRBD1 aligns across 7 bases. This clonotype was sampled from a human donor with basal cell carcinoma. The material was PBMCs, obtained before anti-PD-1 treatment. The DNA for the CDR3 is TGTGCCAGCAGTGGAGACCAGGGGGTTAGCTATGGCTACACCTTC. Its translation is CASSGDQGVSYGYTF.